This entry lists 26 T cell receptor beta chains sequenced from one sample in a study of identical twins. TCRdb independently ran MiXCR on the 5' RACE reads; one entry per CDR3 protein. This sample has approximately 280,000 distinct CDR3 sequences; around 8.8% occur once, and the top ten carry approximately 2%. These data also featured in a second study, about yellow fever vaccine responses in identical twins.

Sequencing was carried out using memory (CD45RO+) T cells sorted from blood. These receptors were collected from a woman between 18 and 29 years old in good health.

This clonotype has only a few counts. The J gene is TRBJ1-4, the V gene TRBV27; a possible D gene is TRBD1 (6 bases). Germline CDR1 is MNHEY and CDR2 is SMNVEV (reference sequence). This CDR3 is built from 15 residues. V was trimmed by 5 bases and J by 2 bases, leaving 12 bases between them. CDR3 amino acids: CASSPVGGTNEKLFF. CDR3 nucleotide sequence: TGTGCCAGCAGTCCGGTGGGGGGCACTAATGAAAAACTGTTTTTT.

This clonotype appeared many times. The chain has TRBV3-1 and TRBJ1-2; D uncertain. Per the germline V gene, CDR1 is LGHDT and CDR2 is YNNKEL (reference sequence). Trimming removed 1 base from V and 7 bases from J, with 7 bases in between. The CDR3 covers 12 residues. Here the CDR3 DNA reads TGTGCCAGCAGCCAAGGCCAGGCTGGCTACACCTTC. Its translation is CASSQGQAGYTF.

The gene calls are TRBV28 and TRBJ2-7; D is ambiguous. V was cut by 4 bases and J by 2 bases, with 12 bases left in between. CDR3 size: 14 residues. The germline CDR1 and CDR2 sequences are MDHEN and SYDVKM. CDR3 protein: CASSSLTRTYEQYF. The DNA of the CDR3 is TGTGCCAGCAGTTCCCTGACTCGTACCTACGAGCAGTACTTC.

This clonotype was observed a few times. V and J are TRBV6-1 and TRBJ1-2; tentative D call: TRBD1 (5 bases). V lost 3 bases and J lost 8, with 19 bases in between. Germline-derived CDR1 and CDR2 are MNHNS and SASEGT. This CDR3 region has 15 residues. The CDR3 DNA reads TGTGCCAGCAGTGAGGGTTCCGGGACTCCCCGCGGCTACACCTTC. Translated, it gives CASSEGSGTPRGYTF.

This clonotype was recorded at least ten times. V is TRBV12-3 or TRBV12-4 and J is TRBJ2-1; 11 nucleotides agree with TRBD2. The CDR3 consists of 14 residues. With 5 bases clipped from V and 7 bases from J, the junction kept 4 bases outside the gene matches. The CDR3 DNA follows: TGTGCCAGCAGTCGAACTAGCGGGAGTAATGAGCAGTTCTTC. Translation: CASSRTSGSNEQFF.

This clonotype was detected a few times. The junction and the germline gene differ at one end; a read error may be behind it. The rearrangement links TRBV6-1 to TRBJ1-4; D not resolved. Per germline, CDR1 MNHNS and CDR2 SASEGT. The CDR3 covers 13 residues. DNA for the CDR3: TGTGCCAGCAGTGAAGCCCCGGGTAGGAGCTCAGTTTTT. Amino acid sequence: CASSEAPGRSSVF.

This clonotype was observed at least ten times. The chain joins TRBV20-1 to TRBJ2-1; 8 bases map to TRBD1. Per germline, CDR1 DFQATT and CDR2 SNEGSKA (reference sequence). After removal of 2 bases from V and 6 bases from J, the junction contained 3 bases not matched to a gene. CDR3 length: 13 amino acids. CDR3 DNA: TGCAGTGCTAGAAGACAGGGGAGCAATGAGCAGTTCTTC. Translated: CSARRQGSNEQFF.

In this sample, this clonotype turned up a few times. The chain employs TRBV3-1 and TRBJ2-3; 8 bases align to TRBD2. Germline V CDR1 and CDR2: LGHDT, YNNKEL (reference sequence). Trimming cost V 1 base and J 1 base; bases outside gene matches: 1. This CDR3 is built from 15 residues. CDR3 coding DNA: TGTGCCAGCAGCCAAGTGGGACTAGGCACAGATACGCAGTATTTT. It translates to CASSQVGLGTDTQYF.

A few counts support this clonotype. V gene TRBV14 combines with J gene TRBJ1-2; D uncertain. Germline V gene lookup returns CDR1 SGHDN and CDR2 FVKESK. The CDR3 extends over 15 amino acids. V shed 0 bases and J shed 4 bases, with 12 bases lying between them. DNA for the CDR3: TGTGCCAGCAGCCAAGATCAAACACGGACCTATGGCTACACCTTC. It codes for CASSQDQTRTYGYTF.

V gene TRBV5-1 combines with J gene TRBJ2-5; D might be TRBD2 (6 bases). The length of the CDR3 is 13 residues. Trimming shortened V by 5 bases and J by 2 bases, and 10 bases separated the two germline ends. CDR1 SGHRS and CDR2 YFSETQ come from the germline V gene. CDR3 region: CASSLAAQETQYF. CDR3 nucleotides: TGCGCCAGCAGTTTAGCGGCGCAAGAGACCCAGTACTTC.

This clonotype has a count of ten or more. V gene TRBV6-5 combines with J gene TRBJ2-5; TRBD2 agrees at 8 bases. The germline V gene has CDR1 MNHEY and CDR2 SVGAGI. V shed 2 bases, J shed 1 base, and the junction held 6 bases outside the gene matches. CDR3 length equals 16 residues. The DNA of the CDR3 is TGTGCCAGCAGTTACCGGGGGGGGGACACCCAAGAGACCCAGTACTTC. It yields the protein CASSYRGGDTQETQYF.

This clonotype has more than one count but fewer than ten. The chain carries TRBV7-9 and TRBJ1-2, with D maybe TRBD1 (6 bases). V shed 1 base and J shed 4 bases, with 10 bases lying between them. Germline CDR1 is SEHNR and CDR2 is FQNEAQ (reference sequence). CDR3 size: 14 residues. The CDR3, as DNA: TGTGCCAGCAGCTTAGGGCAGGGGACCTATGGCTACACCTTC. Amino acid sequence: CASSLGQGTYGYTF.

With respect to this clonotype: At one boundary the junction diverges from the germline segment, which might be a read error. The chain has TRBV12-3 or TRBV12-4 and TRBJ2-1; TRBD2 might be the D (5 bases). CDR3 length equals 11 residues. The CDR3 here is CASSTSRERFF. The CDR3 DNA sequence: TGTGCCAGCAGTACATCAAGGGAGCGGTTCTTC.

In its sample, this clonotype was seen many times. V usage is TRBV27 and J usage is TRBJ2-3, with unresolved D. The CDR3 spans 13 residues. Germline assignment: CDR1 MNHEY and CDR2 SMNVEV (reference sequence). The V and J ends lost 3 bases and 6 bases respectively, with 10 bases between them. The CDR3 spells CASSFPASDTQYF. The CDR3 nucleotides are TGTGCCAGCAGTTTTCCGGCGAGCGATACGCAGTATTTT.

The V gene is TRBV7-8, the J gene TRBJ2-2; TRBD1 agrees at 8 bases. The germline gives CDR1 SGHVS, CDR2 FQNEAQ. This CDR3 has 16 residues. The V segment lost 2 bases and the J segment 4 bases; nucleotides outside the gene matches: 6. CDR3 DNA: TGTGCCAGCAGCTTACCGCAGACAGGGGTCACCGGGGAGCTGTTTTTT. Its protein product is CASSLPQTGVTGELFF.

This chain connects TRBV25-1 to TRBJ2-3; TRBD2 might be the D (6 bases). This CDR3 is 14 amino acids long. Per germline, CDR1 MGHDK and CDR2 SYGVNS. The V end lost 3 bases, the J end lost 4 bases, and 11 bases lay between the germline ends. The CDR3 spells CASSDPASADTQYF. In DNA form, the CDR3 reads TGTGCCAGCAGTGATCCCGCTAGCGCAGATACGCAGTATTTT.

The V gene is TRBV29-1, the J gene TRBJ1-3; possibly TRBD1 for D (5 bases). There are 14 residues in the CDR3. The germline gives CDR1 SQVTM, CDR2 ANQGSEA. V shed 7 bases and J shed 4 bases, with 17 bases lying between them. CDR3 sequence: CSGGCRALGNTIYF. The CDR3 coding sequence is TGCAGCGGTGGTTGCAGGGCTCTCGGAAACACCATATATTTT. The whole variable domain, remainder taken from reference TRBV29-1 and TRBJ1-3, is SAVISQKPSRDICQRGTSLTIQCQVDSQVTMMFWYRQQPGQSLTLIATANQGSEATYESGFVIDKFPISRPNLTFSTLTVSNMSPEDSSIYLCSGGCRALGNTIYFGEGSWLTVV.

A remark on this clonotype: A junction boundary mismatches the germline segment, possibly from a read error. The chain recombines TRBV6-1 with TRBJ2-2; a possible D gene is TRBD2 (5 bases). The CDR3 has 13 residues. Germline V CDR1 and CDR2: MNHNS, SASEGT. CDR3 nucleotide sequence: TGTGCCAGCACCCGCGGATACACCGGGGAGCTGGTTTTT. It codes for CASTRGYTGELVF.

The chain combines TRBV5-6 with TRBJ2-3, with D perhaps matching TRBD2 (5 bases). The V gene lost 1 base and the J gene lost 1 base, with 19 bases spanning the gap. This CDR3 has 18 residues. The germline V gene encodes CDR1 SGHDT and CDR2 YYEEEE. DNA of the CDR3: TGTGCCAGCAGCTTGTTTGAGACTATCACGTTCCGCACAGATACGCAGTATTTT. Translated, it gives CASSLFETITFRTDTQYF.

In this sample, this clonotype turned up a few times. V and J are TRBV6-1 and TRBJ2-7; D remains ambiguous. The V end lost 6 bases, the J end lost 0 bases, and 9 bases lay between the germline ends. The CDR3 is made up of 13 amino acids. Germline V gene lookup returns CDR1 MNHNS and CDR2 SASEGT. This chain's CDR3 is CASRGLSSYEQYV. The CDR3, as DNA: TGTGCCAGCAGGGGGTTAAGCTCCTACGAGCAGTACGTC.

This clonotype has a single count. The chain has TRBV24-1 and TRBJ2-7, with 8 nucleotides matching TRBD1. V was pared by 4 bases and J by 3 bases, with 1 base of the junction left unmatched. Germline V CDR1 and CDR2: KGHDR, SFDVKD. The CDR3 contains 13 residues. CDR3 amino acids: CATSEGQGYEQYV. The CDR3 region has the DNA TGTGCCACCAGTGAAGGACAGGGCTACGAGCAGTACGTC.

Ten or more counts support this clonotype. V gene TRBV12-3 or TRBV12-4 combines with J gene TRBJ1-5; a possible D gene is TRBD1 (6 bases). This CDR3 has 13 amino acids. Trimming shortened V by 6 bases and J by 4 bases, and 10 bases separated the two germline ends. The CDR3 is CASRYTGNQPQHF. CDR3 nucleotides: TGTGCCAGCAGATACACAGGGAATCAGCCCCAGCATTTT.

This clonotype was recorded at least ten times. V usage is TRBV29-1 and J usage is TRBJ2-2; a weak D match, TRBD2 (5 bases). The germline V gene encodes CDR1 SQVTM and CDR2 ANQGSEA. Trimming removed 3 bases at V and 4 bases at J, with 9 bases between. This CDR3 has 13 residues. The CDR3: CSVDPRGTGELFF. As DNA, the CDR3 is TGCAGCGTTGATCCCCGGGGCACCGGGGAGCTGTTTTTT.

The genes are TRBV2 and TRBJ2-1; perhaps TRBD2 as D (6 bases). The CDR3 contains 13 residues. V was cut by 11 bases and J by 0 bases, with 11 bases left in between. Germline loops: CDR1 SNHLY, CDR2 FYNNEI. This CDR3 reads CASGLNSYNEQFF. CDR3 in DNA: TGTGCCTCGGGACTTAACTCCTACAATGAGCAGTTCTTC.

The chain combines TRBV3-1 with TRBJ1-6; D remains ambiguous. Germline-derived CDR1 and CDR2 are LGHDT and YNNKEL (reference sequence). CDR3 size: 16 residues. The germline V and J ends were trimmed by 4 bases and 7 bases, with 17 bases remaining between them. CDR3 sequence reads: CASSPAGRPQNSPLHF. CDR3 coding DNA: TGTGCCAGCAGCCCAGCGGGTCGCCCGCAAAATTCACCCCTCCACTTT. The variable domain in full, with the rest retrieved from reference TRBV3-1 and TRBJ1-6, is DTAVSQTPKYLVTQMGNDKSIKCEQNLGHDTMYWYKQDSKKFLKIMFSYNNKELIINETVPNRFSPKSPDKAHLNLHINSLELGDSAVYFCASSPAGRPQNSPLHFGNGTRLTVT.

The V call is TRBV14, the J call TRBJ2-5; 9 bases agree with TRBD2. Trimming cost V 0 bases and J 1 base; bases outside gene matches: 6. CDR3 length: 17 amino acids. Germline V lookup: CDR1 SGHDN, CDR2 FVKESK. CDR3 sequence (DNA): TGTGCCAGCAGCCAAGAAAAGCGGGGGGTCTCCCAAGAGACCCAGTACTTC. Residues: CASSQEKRGVSQETQYF.